The present T cell receptor (beta chain) was sequenced within a study of blood T cell repertoires in COVID-19. Whole-study context: Spain, Italy and the United States supplied samples that represented acute and convalescent COVID-19. Sample material is recorded as cDNA or gDNA derived from T cells, B-cell-depleted T cells, or PBMCs.

In the source study's methods: Reference gene primers were amplified, and this amplification served to estimate nucleated cell counts. Only in-frame clones appear in the TCRdb table, and some are missing; sequencing was by immunoSEQ multiplex PCR. V, J and clone size derive from that table, while D and trimming were established from the DNA sequence. The sample lists about 100,000 clones, just over 90% occurring once. The CDR3 totals 14 residues. Germline assignment: CDR1 MNHNY and CDR2 SVGAGI (reference sequence). V was pared by 5 bases and J by 6 bases, with 14 bases between. This clonotype originated in a man aged 50-59 years with acute or convalescent COVID-19. The rearrangement joins TRBV6-6 to TRBJ2-1, with D unclear. Sequenced material: peripheral blood. The CDR3 spells CASSPSSGRNEQFF. The CDR3 nucleotides are TGTGCCAGCAGTCCCTCCTCGGGTCGCAATGAGCAGTTCTTC.